This TCR beta chain appears in the sequencing data of a study of ipilimumab plus nivolumab after autologous stem cell transplantation. About the research overall: Median doses per patient: a few ipilimumab, under 10 nivolumab.

Clones were sequenced by immunoSEQ multiplex PCR, and TCRdb holds only the in-frame ones, with some missing. The sample records about 10,000 clones, more than 60% being singletons. This CDR3 spans 12 amino acids. Germline V gene data show CDR1 as SGHVS and CDR2 as FQNEAQ. Deletions cut 4 bases from V and 5 bases from J, with 9 bases between. Patients got ipilimumab 1 mg/kg beginning 14 to 28 days post-transplant. The receptor comes from a female donor with multiple myeloma. The starting material was PBMCs, obtained in a trial of ipilimumab plus nivolumab as post-transplant consolidation. The chain employs TRBV7-8 and TRBJ2-7, with D perhaps matching TRBD2 (5 bases). CDR3 loop: CASSWTGDEQYF. The CDR3, as DNA: TGTGCCAGCAGCTGGACTGGGGACGAGCAGTACTTC. Full variable domain (missing parts from reference TRBV7-8 and TRBJ2-7): GAGVSQSPRYKVAKRGQDVALRCDPISGHVSLFWYQQALGQGPEFLTYFQNEAQLDKSGLPSDRFFAERPEGSVSTLKIQRTQQEDSAVYLCASSWTGDEQYFGPGTRLTVT.